These T cell receptor beta chains were read from a single sample in a study of T-cell reconstitution after alpha-beta-depleted transplantation in children. TCRdb re-called the PCR reads through MiXCR, storing one row per CDR3 protein. This repertoire shows about 610,000 distinct CDR3 sequences, under 12% found once; its top ten account for roughly 4%. The material sequenced was PBMCs from the stem cell graft donor, taken from the stem cell graft. All receptors derive from a human donor who donated a stem cell graft to a child with acute myeloid leukemia. Each CDR3 is given with its conserved first and last residue. The order of the fields is clone size, J gene, D gene, V gene, CDR3 DNA, CDR3 protein. D genes are given only for firm matches. Size values are once, few and many counts, or a class for expanded clones, and some rows have none.

few | TRBJ2-1 | NA | TRBV7-3 | TGTGCCAGCAGCCCTTACGGCACCCAATACAATGAGCAGTTCTTC | CASSPYGTQYNEQFF
many | TRBJ2-1 | TRBD2 | TRBV6-1 | TGTGCCAGCAGTGATACCGGGACTACACTCAATGAGCAGTTCTTC | CASSDTGTTLNEQFF
many | TRBJ2-7 | TRBD1 | TRBV12-3/TRBV12-4 | TGTGCCAGCAGTTCCAGGGGGAGTAGGACCTACGAGCAGTACTTC | CASSSRGSRTYEQYF
few | TRBJ2-7 | NA | TRBV6-2/TRBV6-3 | TGTGCCAGTTTCGGGGCTCACGGTGGTTACGAGCAGTACTTC | CASFGAHGGYEQYF
NA | TRBJ2-2 | TRBD2 | TRBV5-1 | TGCGCCAGCAGCTTGGGTTCGGGAGGGCCCGGGGAGCTGTTTTTT | CASSLGSGGPGELFF
few | TRBJ1-2 | TRBD1 | TRBV25-1 | TGTGCCAGCAGTGAGGACAGGGGGGGCTATGGCTACACCTTC | CASSEDRGGYGYTF
few | TRBJ2-1 | NA | TRBV20-1 | TGCAGTGCTAGGGATGCATCTTGGAGGAGCTCCTACAATGAGCAGTTCTTC | CSARDASWRSSYNEQFF
many | TRBJ2-1 | NA | TRBV3-1 | TGTGCCAGCAGCCAAGGGAGACAGGTATACAATGAGCAGTTCTTC | CASSQGRQVYNEQFF
few | TRBJ1-2 | NA | TRBV20-1 | TGCAGTGCTAGAGCTCCTGGTAGAGGGGGTACCTATGGCTACACCTTC | CSARAPGRGGTYGYTF
few | TRBJ2-1 | NA | TRBV30 | TGTGCCTGGAGTGTAGGGGACATTTTACCCGAGCAGTTCTTC | CAWSVGDILPEQFF
many | TRBJ2-2 | NA | TRBV20-1 | TGCAGTGCTAGAGAATTCGGGAGAGCGAACACCGGGGAGCTGTTTTTT | CSAREFGRANTGELFF
few | TRBJ1-1 | NA | TRBV12-3/TRBV12-4 | TGTGCCAGCAGGACCCCTTTGAACACTGAAGCTTTCTTT | CASRTPLNTEAFF
few | TRBJ2-1 | NA | TRBV15 | TGTGCCACCGCCGGGAGTGGGTATGAGCAGTTCTTC | CATAGSGYEQFF
NA | TRBJ2-6 | NA | TRBV12-3/TRBV12-4 | TGTGCCAGCAGTTCACGGACGGGTTTTGCTGGGGCCAACGTCCTGACTTTC | CASSSRTGFAGANVLTF
NA | TRBJ2-5 | NA | TRBV5-1 | TGCGCCAGCAGCTTGGCCCCAGGCGGTGAACAAGAGACCCAGTACTTC | CASSLAPGGEQETQYF
many | TRBJ2-3 | NA | TRBV5-1 | TGCGCCAGCAGGCTAGGCACAGATACGCAGTATTTT | CASRLGTDTQYF
few | TRBJ2-3 | NA | TRBV5-1 | TGCGCCAGCAGCTTCCCACAACCTAGCACAGATACGCAGTATTTT | CASSFPQPSTDTQYF
few | TRBJ2-1 | TRBD2 | TRBV18 | TGTGCCAGCTCACAACTAGCGGGAGAAAATGAGCAGTTCTTC | CASSQLAGENEQFF
many | TRBJ1-2 | NA | TRBV20-1 | TGCAGCGCAAGAGCAGGGAACGTCTATGGCTACACCTTC | CSARAGNVYGYTF
many | TRBJ2-7 | NA | TRBV25-1 | TGTGCCAGCAGTGCCCCCATGCTTTGGCTAGAAAGGGACGAGCAGTACTTC | CASSAPMLWLERDEQYF
few | TRBJ2-7 | NA | TRBV10-3 | TGTGCCACCACCTCCGGTGGGGGGCGGGACGAGCAGTACTTC | CATTSGGGRDEQYF
few | TRBJ1-2 | TRBD1 | TRBV20-1 | TGCAGTGCCGGAGGACAGGGCTCCAATTTCGGCTACACCTTC | CSAGGQGSNFGYTF
few | TRBJ2-7 | NA | TRBV21-1 | TGTGCCAGCAGCAAAGCGAAGGGGGGGCCCTACGAGCAGTACTTC | CASSKAKGGPYEQYF
few | TRBJ1-5 | NA | TRBV29-1 | TGCAGCGTGGCAGGGACGCTAAATCAGCCCCAGCATTTT | CSVAGTLNQPQHF
few | TRBJ1-1 | TRBD1 | TRBV6-2/TRBV6-3 | TGTGCCAGCAGTTGGACAGGGAGTGGGAACACTGAAGCTTTCTTT | CASSWTGSGNTEAFF
NA | TRBJ2-5 | TRBD1 | TRBV6-5 | TGTGCCAGCAGTTACGTAACAGGGGGGGAGACCCAGTACTTC | CASSYVTGGETQYF
NA | TRBJ2-3 | NA | TRBV3-1 | TGTGCCAGCAGTGAAGAGAGTATAGATACGCAGTATTTT | CASSEESIDTQYF
NA | TRBJ2-7 | NA | TRBV9 | TGTGCCAGCAGCCGTGCCCCGGGACTCCTCTACGAGCAGTACTTC | CASSRAPGLLYEQYF
many | TRBJ2-7 | TRBD2 | TRBV10-3 | TGTGCCATCAGTGAGGGACTAGCCTGGGAGCAGTACTTC | CAISEGLAWEQYF
NA | TRBJ2-1 | NA | TRBV9 | TGTGCCAGCAGCGTAGGTCCGGGTGCCTACAATGAGCAGTTCTTC | CASSVGPGAYNEQFF
NA | TRBJ2-3 | NA | TRBV7-8 | TGTGCCAGCAGCGCCGGTGGAGGGTGGGTGGATACGCAGTATTTT | CASSAGGGWVDTQYF
NA | TRBJ1-4 | NA | TRBV3-1 | TGTGCCAGCAGCCAAGGAGTTGAAAAACTGTTTTTT | CASSQGVEKLFF
few | TRBJ2-7 | TRBD1 | TRBV6-1 | TGTGCCAGCAGTGGGACCGGGACAGGGCACTCCGAGCAGTACTTC | CASSGTGTGHSEQYF
few | TRBJ2-5 | NA | TRBV3-1 | TGTGCCAGCAGCCAAGGACCGGAAGAGACCCAGTACTTC | CASSQGPEETQYF
NA | TRBJ2-1 | TRBD1 | TRBV7-8 | TGTGCCAGCAGCTTCGGGACAGGGGCCCCCTATGAGCAGTTCTTC | CASSFGTGAPYEQFF
NA | TRBJ2-7 | TRBD1 | TRBV7-2 | TGTGCCAGCAGCTTAGCGCACGGGACAGGCGAGCAGTACTTC | CASSLAHGTGEQYF
many | TRBJ2-1 | NA | TRBV12-3/TRBV12-4 | TGTGCCAGCAGCTCGACTACCTACTCCTACAATGAGCAGTTCTTC | CASSSTTYSYNEQFF
many | TRBJ2-1 | NA | TRBV20-1 | TGCAGTGCTAGAGCCCACAATGAGCAGTTCTTC | CSARAHNEQFF
NA | TRBJ2-5 | TRBD2 | TRBV20-1 | TGCAGTAAAGGGACTAGCGGTAAATCGACCCAGTACTTC | CSKGTSGKSTQYF
few | TRBJ1-1 | NA | TRBV6-2/TRBV6-3 | TGTGCCAGCAGGTACGAGAGACCTAATGAAGCTTTCTTT | CASRYERPNEAFF
NA | TRBJ1-5 | TRBD1 | TRBV6-2/TRBV6-3 | TGTGCCAGCAGTTCATGGGGGACAGTCAATAATCAGCCCCAGCATTTT | CASSSWGTVNNQPQHF
NA | TRBJ1-5 | NA | TRBV20-1 | TGCAGTGCTAGAGATCGGGTAGGAGGGAACGATCAGCCCCAGCATTTT | CSARDRVGGNDQPQHF
NA | TRBJ1-5 | NA | TRBV10-3 | TGTGCCATCAGTGAGGGAGGGGGGAGCAATCAGCCCCAGCATTTT | CAISEGGGSNQPQHF
NA | TRBJ1-5 | NA | TRBV29-1 | TGCAGCGTTCGGCAGGGGAATAGCAATCAGCCCCAGCATTTT | CSVRQGNSNQPQHF
many | TRBJ1-4 | NA | TRBV9 | TGTGCCAGCAGCGGTGGGGTAGGGTGGGCTGGAGAAAAACTGTTTTTT | CASSGGVGWAGEKLFF
NA | TRBJ1-2 | TRBD1 | TRBV4-2 | TGTGCCAGCAGCCAAACGCAAACAGGGGAGCGTAACTATGGCTACACCTTC | CASSQTQTGERNYGYTF
many | TRBJ2-3 | TRBD2 | TRBV20-1 | TGCAGTGCTAGAGATCACCTAGCGGGAATAGATACGCAGTATTTT | CSARDHLAGIDTQYF
many | TRBJ2-1 | NA | TRBV28 | TGTGCCAGCAGACTGGTGGGAGAGTATAATGAGCAGTTCTTC | CASRLVGEYNEQFF
many | TRBJ2-1 | NA | TRBV20-1 | TGCGGGGGCGGGATGGGGCTTCGGGAGCAGTTCTTC | CGGGMGLREQFF
many | TRBJ2-3 | TRBD2 | TRBV20-1 | TGCAGTGCTCCCGGGGCTAGCGGGAGTAAGGGAGATACGCAGTATTTT | CSAPGASGSKGDTQYF
few | TRBJ2-1 | TRBD1 | TRBV7-2 | TGTGCCAGCAGCTTAGCGGTTCCGGGGACAGGGTTAGTGGTCAATGAGCAGTTCTTC | CASSLAVPGTGLVVNEQFF
NA | TRBJ1-2 | NA | TRBV24-1 | TGTGCCACCAGTGATCCAAACGGCTACACCTTC | CATSDPNGYTF
NA | TRBJ2-4 | NA | TRBV9 | TGTGCCAGCAGCGTAGACCAAGGGAACATTCAGTACTTC | CASSVDQGNIQYF
NA | TRBJ2-5 | NA | TRBV20-1 | TGCAGTGCCAGGCGCTTTCGGGGGGCTGGGGAGACCCAGTACTTC | CSARRFRGAGETQYF
NA | TRBJ1-6 | TRBD1 | TRBV20-1 | TGCAGTGCTAGACACACCGAAGGACAGGGGGAACATAATTCACCCCTCCACTTT | CSARHTEGQGEHNSPLHF